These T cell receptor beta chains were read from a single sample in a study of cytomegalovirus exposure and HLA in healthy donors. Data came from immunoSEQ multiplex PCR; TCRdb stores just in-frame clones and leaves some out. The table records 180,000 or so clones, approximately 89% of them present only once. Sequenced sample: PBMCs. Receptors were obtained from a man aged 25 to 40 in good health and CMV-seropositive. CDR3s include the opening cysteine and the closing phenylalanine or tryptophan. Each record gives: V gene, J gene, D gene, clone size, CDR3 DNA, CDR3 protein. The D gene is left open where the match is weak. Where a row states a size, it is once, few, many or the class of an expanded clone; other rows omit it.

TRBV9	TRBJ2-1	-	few	TGTGCCAGCAGCCCTCTTATGACTAGCTACAATGAGCAGTTCTTC	CASSPLMTSYNEQFF
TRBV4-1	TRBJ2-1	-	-	TGCGCCAGCAGCCTACGAAGGAGCAATGAGCAGTTCTTC	CASSLRRSNEQFF
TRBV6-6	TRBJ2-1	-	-	TGTGCCAGCAGTTACTCGCGGGGCAGGTCCTACAATGAGCAGTTCTTC	CASSYSRGRSYNEQFF
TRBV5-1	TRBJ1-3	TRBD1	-	TGCGCCAGCAGCTCTGGACAGGGCCCTATCTCTGGAAACACCATATATTTT	CASSSGQGPISGNTIYF
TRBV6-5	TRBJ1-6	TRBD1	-	TGTGCCAGCAGACCCCACCGGGACAGTAAATCACCCCTCCACTTT	CASRPHRDSKSPLHF
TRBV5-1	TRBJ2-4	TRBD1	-	TGCGCCAGCAGCTTGGCAGGGGGCGGATCGGCCAAAAACATTCAGTACTTC	CASSLAGGGSAKNIQYF
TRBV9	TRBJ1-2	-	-	TGTGCCAGCAGCGTCAATTCAGGGGTTAGTGGCTACACCTTC	CASSVNSGVSGYTF
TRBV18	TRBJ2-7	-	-	TGTGCCAGCTCCTCCCTCCGGAGCTCCTACGAGCAGTACTTC	CASSSLRSSYEQYF
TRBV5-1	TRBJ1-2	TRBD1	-	TGCGCCAGGGGGACAGGGGCCGGTGGCTACACCTTC	CARGTGAGGYTF
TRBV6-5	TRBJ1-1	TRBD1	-	TGTGCCAGCAGATCCGGGACAGGGGGCACTGAAGCTTTCTTT	CASRSGTGGTEAFF
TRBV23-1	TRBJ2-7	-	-	TGCGCCAGCAGCCCCCCAACCTACGAGCAGTACTTC	CASSPPTYEQYF
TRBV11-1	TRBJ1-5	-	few	TGTGCCAGCAGCTTAGGGTTAAATCAGCCCCAGCATTTT	CASSLGLNQPQHF
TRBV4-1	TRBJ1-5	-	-	TGCGCCAGCAGCCAAAACACCTTCAATCAGCCCCAGCATTTT	CASSQNTFNQPQHF
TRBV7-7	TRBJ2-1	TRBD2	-	TGTGCTAGCAGCTCAGATAGCGGGGGACCGAACAATGAGCAGTTCTTC	CASSSDSGGPNNEQFF
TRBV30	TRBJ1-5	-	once	TGTGCCTGGAGTTGGGGGGATGCCCAGCATTTT	CAWSWGDAQHF
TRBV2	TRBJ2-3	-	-	TGTGCCAGCAGTGTTGGACTACGACCAGATACGCAGTATTTT	CASSVGLRPDTQYF
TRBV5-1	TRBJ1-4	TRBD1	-	TGCGCCAGCAGCTTCAGGGGGAGCCAGACTAATGAAAAACTGTTTTTT	CASSFRGSQTNEKLFF
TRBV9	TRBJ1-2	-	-	TGTGCCAGCAGTTCTCGAGGACACGTCCAAGGGGGCTACACCTTC	CASSSRGHVQGGYTF
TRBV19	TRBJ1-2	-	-	TGTGCCAGTACGCGGGGCGTGAGGGGTAGCTACACCTTC	CASTRGVRGSYTF
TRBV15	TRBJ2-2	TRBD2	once	TGTGCCACCAGCAGAGGCTCCACCGGGAGGGGGGCCGCCGGGGAGCTGTTTTTT	CATSRGSTGRGAAGELFF
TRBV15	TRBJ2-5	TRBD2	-	TGTGCCACCAGCAGAGATCGGTCCGCGGGAGAGGAGACCCAGTACTTC	CATSRDRSAGEETQYF
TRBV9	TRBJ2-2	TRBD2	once	TGTGCCAGCAGCGATCAACCTAGCGGGAGTACTACCGGGGAGCTGTTTTTT	CASSDQPSGSTTGELFF
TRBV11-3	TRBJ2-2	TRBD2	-	TGTGCCAGCAGCTCAAGGACTAGCGGGCTTGGGCGGGCCGGGGAGCTGTTTTTT	CASSSRTSGLGRAGELFF
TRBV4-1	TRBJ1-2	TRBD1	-	TGCGCCAGCAGCCAAGTTGGACAGGGGCCCGCTTACTATGGCTACACCTTC	CASSQVGQGPAYYGYTF
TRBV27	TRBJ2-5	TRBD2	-	TGTGCCAGCAGTTTATGGCCGGGGGGGGTGACCCAGTACTTC	CASSLWPGGVTQYF
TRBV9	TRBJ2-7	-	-	TGTGCCAGCAGCGTAGGGGGGGTTTCCTACGAGCAGTACTTC	CASSVGGVSYEQYF
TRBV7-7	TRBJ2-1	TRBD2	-	TGTGCTAGCAGCTTTAGCGGGAGCTCCTACAATGAGCAGTTCTTC	CASSFSGSSYNEQFF
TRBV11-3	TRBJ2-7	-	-	TGTGCCAGCAGCTTACAGGGAGACTACGAGCAGTACTTC	CASSLQGDYEQYF
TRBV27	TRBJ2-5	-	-	TGTGCCAGCAAGCTCCAAGAGACCCAGTACTTC	CASKLQETQYF
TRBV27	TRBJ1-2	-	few	TGTGCCAGCAGCGAGTACAGGAGTAATAACTATGGCTACACCTTC	CASSEYRSNNYGYTF
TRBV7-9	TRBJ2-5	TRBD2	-	TGTGCCAGCAGCTTCGGGGAGGGGACCCAGTACTTC	CASSFGEGTQYF
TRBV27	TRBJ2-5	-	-	TGTGCCAGTACGGATCACCAAGAGACCCAGTACTTC	CASTDHQETQYF
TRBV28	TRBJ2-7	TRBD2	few	TGTGCCAGCAGCCTCAGCGGGAGAGGAATTGGCTACGAGCAGTACTTC	CASSLSGRGIGYEQYF
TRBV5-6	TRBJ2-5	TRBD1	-	TGTGCCAGCAGCTTAGGGACAGGGGTCGGCCAAGAGACCCAGTACTTC	CASSLGTGVGQETQYF
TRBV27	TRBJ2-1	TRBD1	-	TGTGCCAGCAGAACGACAGGGAGTCCCTACAATGAGCAGTTCTTC	CASRTTGSPYNEQFF
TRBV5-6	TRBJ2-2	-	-	TGTGCCAGCAGCTTGGGCTCGTCGTGGACCGGGGAGCTGTTTTTT	CASSLGSSWTGELFF
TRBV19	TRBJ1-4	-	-	TGTGCCAGTAGTCGACTGGAGTCTAATGAAAAACTGTTTTTT	CASSRLESNEKLFF
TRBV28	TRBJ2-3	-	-	TGTGCCAGCAGTTTCGTTAGCACAGATACGCAGTATTTT	CASSFVSTDTQYF
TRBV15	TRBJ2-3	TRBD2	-	TGTGCCACCAGCAGAGGAGAGCGGGACCCAGATACGCAGTATTTT	CATSRGERDPDTQYF
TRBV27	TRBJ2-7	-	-	TGTGCCAGCAGTTTTGAGGCAGGAGGTAACTACGAGCAGTACTTC	CASSFEAGGNYEQYF
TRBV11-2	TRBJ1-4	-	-	TGTGCCAGCAGCTTGGAGGCCGAGTCTGAAAAACTGTTTTTT	CASSLEAESEKLFF
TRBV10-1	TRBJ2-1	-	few	TGCGCCAGCAAAACGACTAGGGAATGGAGCTCCTACAATGAGCAGTTCTTC	CASKTTREWSSYNEQFF
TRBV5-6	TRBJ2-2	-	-	TGTGCCAGCAGCTTGGATGTGGGGGCCGGGGAGCTGTTTTTT	CASSLDVGAGELFF
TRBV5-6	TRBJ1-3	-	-	TGTGCCAGCAGCTCGCCCCGCAGGGACGGAAACACCATATATTTT	CASSSPRRDGNTIYF
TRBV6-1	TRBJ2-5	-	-	TGTGCCAGCGCCTTAGGTATGGAGACCCAGTACTTC	CASALGMETQYF
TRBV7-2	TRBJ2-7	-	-	TGTGCCAGCAGCTCAAACAGGTACTACGAGCAGTACTTC	CASSSNRYYEQYF
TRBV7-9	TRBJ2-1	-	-	TGTGCCAGCAGCTTGGGGTTGCGGGAACACAATGAGCAGTTCTTC	CASSLGLREHNEQFF
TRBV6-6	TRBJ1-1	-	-	TGTGCCAGCACTATAATGAACACTGAAGCTTTCTTT	CASTIMNTEAFF
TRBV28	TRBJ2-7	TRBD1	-	TGTGCCAGCAGTTTACTCCTCCGGGACAGGGGGCGGCAACCCTACGAGCAGTACTTC	CASSLLLRDRGRQPYEQYF
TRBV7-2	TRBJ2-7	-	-	TGTGCCAGCAGCTTATGGTCCGACTCCGCCTACGAGCAGTACTTC	CASSLWSDSAYEQYF
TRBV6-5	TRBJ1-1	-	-	TGTGCCAGCACTACAGGAAATACTATGAACACTGAAGCTTTCTTT	CASTTGNTMNTEAFF
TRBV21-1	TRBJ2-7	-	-	TGTGCCAGCAGCAAAGGGGGGGAGTCGGGCTCCTACGAGCAGTACTTC	CASSKGGESGSYEQYF
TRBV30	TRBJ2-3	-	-	TGTGCCTGGAGCGGGGGCACAGATACGCAGTATTTT	CAWSGGTDTQYF
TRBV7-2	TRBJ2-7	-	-	TGTGCCAGCAGCTCGGGACTTCGATACGAGCAGTACTTC	CASSSGLRYEQYF
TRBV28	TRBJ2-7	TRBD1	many	TGTGCCAGCCGCCCGGACAGGGGGCGTAACGAGCAGTACTTC	CASRPDRGRNEQYF
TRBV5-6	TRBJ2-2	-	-	TGTGCCAGCAGCTCCCGGCTGGGTTCATACACCGGGGAGCTGTTTTTT	CASSSRLGSYTGELFF
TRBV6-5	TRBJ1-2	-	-	TGTGCCAGCAGTTACAGAGGGGAGATCGGCTACACCTTC	CASSYRGEIGYTF